This T cell receptor beta chain appears in the sequencing data of a study of cytomegalovirus exposure and HLA in healthy donors. For the study at large: A preliminary data release comprised roughly 85 million unique TCRs obtained from HLA-typed donors. Whole-study findings and limits: An analysis that came later showed most CMV-associated TCR beta chains appearing HLA-restricted.

In the PCR, 60 Vbeta and 13 Jbeta primers were used. Libraries were prepared by immunoSEQ multiplex PCR; TCRdb keeps only in-frame clonotypes and omits some of them. Here the sample spans about 94,000 clones, approximately 72% being singletons. Concerning this clone: Its antigen is not identified.

In germline, CDR1 is SGHVS, CDR2 FQNEAQ. Trimming removed 1 base from V and 3 bases from J; junction bases left unmatched: 5. CDR3 size: 15 residues. The rearrangement links TRBV7-8 to TRBJ2-7, with TRBD2 identical over 8 bases. Sequencing was performed on PBMCs. The receptor was derived from a man in his forties in good health and CMV-seropositive. CDR3 nucleotide sequence: TGTGCCAGCAGCTTAGTTAGCGGGACTGACTACGAGCAGTACTTC. Translated, it gives CASSLVSGTDYEQYF.